Each of the 26 T cell receptor beta chains below was sequenced from the same sample in a study of Ad26.COV2.S vaccination and SARS-CoV-2 variants. Assay used: immunoSEQ multiplex PCR; TCRdb lists only in-frame clones, some missing. The sample carries approximately 240,000 clones, 88% recorded once. Noted treatment: about 20 received Ad26.COV2.S at low or high dose, single or two shots; 5 received placebo; per-sample allocation not given. On day 63 after the first injection, vaccine and placebo recipients gave samples. The sequencing here drew on peripheral blood, taken in a trial of Ad26.COV2.S vaccine versus placebo. These receptor sequences come from a person between 18 and 65 years old who received the Ad26.COV2.S COVID-19 vaccine or a placebo.

The chain combines TRBV27 with TRBJ2-1; 12 nucleotides align to TRBD2. The germline CDR1 and CDR2 sequences are MNHEY and SMNVEV (reference sequence). This CDR3 is 16 amino acids long. V lost 0 bases, J lost 8 bases, and 5 bases stayed unmatched. The DNA of the CDR3 is TGTGCCAGCAGTTTATCTTGGACTAGCGGGAAAGATGAGCAGTTCTTC. Translation: CASSLSWTSGKDEQFF.

The chain recombines TRBV3-1 (or the pseudogene TRBV3-2) with TRBJ2-7, with a tentative D call TRBD2 (7 bases). Trimming shortened V by 4 bases and J by 1 base, and 17 bases separated the two germline ends. Per germline, CDR1 LGHDT and CDR2 YNNKEL (reference sequence). The CDR3 spans 16 residues. The CDR3 sequence: CASSREGGVKSYEQYF. The CDR3 DNA sequence: TGTGCCAGCAGCCGCGAGGGGGGGGTTAAGTCCTACGAGCAGTACTTC.

The chain combines TRBV18 with TRBJ2-2; D not resolved. CDR3 length: 15 residues. The germline V gene has CDR1 KGHSH and CDR2 LQKENI. The ends were cut back, 0 bases at V and 3 bases at J, with 8 bases in the middle. The CDR3 sequence: CASSPPAAYTGELFF. In DNA form, the CDR3 reads TGTGCCAGCTCACCACCGGCGGCTTACACCGGGGAGCTGTTTTTT.

The rearrangement uses TRBV7-2 and TRBJ2-7; D possibly corresponds to TRBD2 (5 bases). There are 14 residues in the CDR3. The germline V gene encodes CDR1 SGHTA and CDR2 FQGNSA. With 0 bases removed from V and 3 bases from J, the gap between germline ends came to 9 bases. The CDR3 DNA reads TGTGCCAGCAGCTTAGCGGGAGAGCGCTACGAGCAGTACTTC. Translation: CASSLAGERYEQYF.

This chain uses TRBV6-5 with TRBJ2-5; TRBD1 aligns across 10 bases. Per germline, CDR1 MNHEY and CDR2 SVGAGI. The CDR3 runs to 13 residues. The J segment lost 5 bases and the V segment lost 6 bases, leaving 3 bases of the junction unmatched. This CDR3 is CASRTGQGETQYF. CDR3 sequence (DNA): TGTGCCAGCAGGACGGGACAGGGGGAGACCCAGTACTTC.

The rearrangement links TRBV7-2 to TRBJ1-1; D is unresolved. CDR3 size: 14 residues. Trimming left V 5 bases short and J 0 bases short, with 10 bases between. Germline V CDR1 and CDR2: SGHTA, FQGNSA. CDR3 coding DNA: TGTGCCAGCAGCCCTGGATGGGTGAACACTGAAGCTTTCTTT. Protein: CASSPGWVNTEAFF.

This clone has just a few counts. This chain joins TRBV28 and TRBJ1-1, with 7 nucleotides matching TRBD1. There are 13 residues in the CDR3. Trimming cost V 6 bases and J 4 bases; bases outside gene matches: 5. Germline CDR1 MDHEN, CDR2 SYDVKM. Here the CDR3 reads CASRNPGGTEAFF. The CDR3 region has the DNA TGTGCCAGCAGGAACCCAGGGGGCACTGAAGCTTTCTTT. The full variable domain, its missing parts supplied by reference TRBV28 and TRBJ1-1, is DVKVTQSSRYLVKRTGEKVFLECVQDMDHENMFWYRQDPGLGLRLIYFSYDVKMKEKGDIPEGYSVSREKKERFSLILESASTNQTSMYLCASRNPGGTEAFFGQGTRLTVV.

The rearrangement joins TRBV6-5 to TRBJ1-2, with 8 nucleotides matching TRBD1. Germline V gene lookup returns CDR1 MNHEY and CDR2 SVGAGI. The CDR3 is 15 amino acids. J gave up 4 bases and V 0 bases, and 4 bases lay outside the gene matches. CDR3 loop: CASSYSPGTGYGYTF. In DNA form, the CDR3 reads TGTGCCAGCAGTTACTCTCCCGGGACAGGCTATGGCTACACCTTC.

This clone was picked up a small number of times. V is TRBV6-5 and J is TRBJ2-3; D uncertain. Trimming removed 8 bases from V and 2 bases from J, with 11 bases in between. The CDR3 is 13 amino acids. Germline assignment: CDR1 MNHEY and CDR2 SVGAGI. In DNA, the CDR3 is TGTGCCAGCGTTCCAGACCTCACAGATACGCAGTATTTT. Translated: CASVPDLTDTQYF.

The chain has TRBV12-3 or TRBV12-4 and TRBJ1-1; D is uncertain. The CDR3 is made up of 12 amino acids. The V and J ends lost 3 bases and 12 bases respectively, with 14 bases between them. DNA of the CDR3: TGTGCCAGCAGTTTTTTGTACAGCCAGACTTTCTTT. Its protein product is CASSFLYSQTFF.

The chain has TRBV18 and TRBJ2-2, with a possible D match to TRBD2 (5 bases). The germline V and J ends were trimmed by 8 bases and 6 bases, with 13 bases remaining between them. The CDR3 runs 13 residues. Germline-derived CDR1 and CDR2 are KGHSH and LQKENI. CDR3 region: CASHANSAGELFF. In DNA, the CDR3 is TGTGCCAGCCACGCCAATAGCGCCGGGGAGCTGTTTTTT.

The rearrangement links TRBV6-5 to TRBJ1-1; unclear D gene. Germline V gene sequence: CDR1 MNHEY, CDR2 SVGAGI. Trimming removed 6 bases from V and 3 bases from J, with 17 bases in between. The CDR3 has 15 residues. The chain's CDR3 is CASRNRGGGYTEAFF. The CDR3, as DNA: TGTGCCAGCAGGAACCGGGGAGGAGGGTACACTGAAGCTTTCTTT.

The chain uses TRBV6-4 and TRBJ2-3; D gene ambiguous. Germline CDR1 and CDR2: MRHNA and SNTAGT. This CDR3 region has 14 residues. V lost 5 bases, J lost 0 bases, and 9 bases lay in between. CDR3 region: CASSSSVSTDTQYF. CDR3 DNA: TGTGCCAGCAGTTCTAGTGTTAGCACAGATACGCAGTATTTT.

This clone was recorded only once. The rearrangement joins TRBV7-3 to TRBJ2-5; 7 bases line up with TRBD1. The germline V gene encodes CDR1 SGHTA and CDR2 FQGTGA. The CDR3 contains 15 residues. Losses at the gene ends were 5 bases for V and 2 bases for J; bases not matched to a gene: 8. In DNA form, the CDR3 reads TGTGCCAGCAGCCCGACAGGGTTTTTACAAGAGACCCAGTACTTC. This sequence encodes CASSPTGFLQETQYF.

The V and J genes are TRBV29-1 and TRBJ1-3; 8 nucleotides align to TRBD1. V gave up 1 base and J gave up 3 bases; unmatched junction bases: 8. The CDR3 length is 16 residues. Germline assignment: CDR1 SQVTM and CDR2 ANQGSEA. The CDR3 loop reads CSVEGGPGGFGNTIYF. The CDR3 DNA reads TGCAGCGTTGAAGGAGGCCCAGGGGGCTTTGGAAACACCATATATTTT.

This chain joins TRBV4-3 and TRBJ2-7; tentatively, D is TRBD2 (5 bases). CDR3 size: 16 residues. Trimming pared 4 bases from V and 0 bases from J, leaving 16 bases between. Germline loops: CDR1 LGHNA, CDR2 YSLEER. CDR3 sequence reads: CASSRTSGLPSYEQYF. DNA for the CDR3: TGCGCCAGCAGCCGAACTTCAGGACTCCCCTCCTACGAGCAGTACTTC.

The chain carries TRBV10-1 and TRBJ2-7, with D maybe TRBD1 (6 bases). Looked up from germline, CDR1 is WNHNN and CDR2 is SYGVQD (reference sequence). V lost 5 bases and J 3 bases, leaving 8 bases between the germline ends. The CDR3 has 12 residues. This chain's CDR3 is CASSKDSYEQYF. The CDR3 region has the DNA TGCGCCAGCAGTAAGGACAGCTACGAGCAGTACTTC.

The chain recombines TRBV18 with TRBJ1-1; D uncertain. The CDR3 runs 13 residues. V was shortened by 0 bases and J by 0 bases, with 2 bases between the two germline ends. Germline V lookup: CDR1 KGHSH, CDR2 LQKENI. The CDR3 sequence: CASSPPVNTEAFF. CDR3 nucleotides: TGTGCCAGCTCACCACCCGTGAACACTGAAGCTTTCTTT.

As concerns this clone: One junction end does not reproduce the germline sequence, and a read error may be involved. The chain is built from TRBV7-7 and TRBJ2-1; 14 bases match TRBD2. The CDR3 runs to 15 residues. The germline CDR1 and CDR2 sequences are SSHAT and FNYEAQ (reference sequence). The CDR3 DNA reads as TGTGCTAGCAGCAAGGGACTAGCGGGAGTTGACGAGCAGTTCTTC. Encoded protein: CASSKGLAGVDEQFF.

The chain couples TRBV7-9 to TRBJ1-2; D may be TRBD1 (6 bases). In germline, CDR1 is SEHNR, CDR2 FQNEAQ (reference sequence). The V gene lost 3 bases and the J gene lost 8 bases, with 19 bases spanning the gap. The CDR3 has 15 residues. The CDR3 spells CASSLGNRDEGGYTF. CDR3 DNA: TGTGCCAGCAGCTTGGGGAACAGGGACGAGGGGGGCTACACCTTC.

The rearrangement joins TRBV5-4 to TRBJ2-1, with TRBD1 identical over 7 bases. V lost 0 bases to trimming and J lost 2 bases; unmatched junction nucleotides: 11. Germline-derived CDR1 and CDR2 are SGHNT and YYREEE (reference sequence). This CDR3 has 18 amino acids. CDR3 nucleotide sequence: TGTGCCAGCAGCTTGGTGGGTAGAGGGGGCGGCCCCTACAATGAGCAGTTCTTC. This encodes CASSLVGRGGGPYNEQFF. Full variable domain (remainder filled in from reference TRBV5-4 and TRBJ2-1): ETGVTQSPTHLIKTRGQQVTLRCSSQSGHNTVSWYQQALGQGPQFIFQYYREEENGRGNFPPRFSGLQFPNYSSELNVNALELDDSALYLCASSLVGRGGGPYNEQFFGPGTRLTVL.

This chain joins TRBV5-6 and TRBJ2-7; D might be TRBD1 (5 bases). There are 15 residues in the CDR3. Germline assignment: CDR1 SGHDT and CDR2 YYEEEE. Trimming took off 2 bases at V and 0 bases at J, with 12 bases between the two ends. The CDR3 region has the DNA TGTGCCAGCAGCTTACAGGATCTTCCCTCCTACGAGCAGTACTTC. Translation gives CASSLQDLPSYEQYF. Drawing the rest from reference TRBV5-6 and TRBJ2-7, the complete variable domain is DAGVTQSPTHLIKTRGQQVTLRCSPKSGHDTVSWYQQALGQGPQFIFQYYEEEERQRGNFPDRFSGHQFPNYSSELNVNALLLGDSALYLCASSLQDLPSYEQYFGPGTRLTVT.

V and J are TRBV6-5 and TRBJ1-2, with D tentatively TRBD1 (5 bases). Germline CDR1 is MNHEY and CDR2 is SVGAGI. CDR3 length: 13 residues. V gave up 6 bases and J gave up 2 bases, with 10 bases separating them. CDR3 nucleotide sequence: TGTGCCAGCAGGGACACCGGGAACTATGGCTACACCTTC. It translates to CASRDTGNYGYTF.

The V and J genes are TRBV7-3 and TRBJ2-1, with no clear D. In germline, CDR1 is SGHTA, CDR2 FQGTGA. Between the trimmed V and J ends, which lost 5 bases and 0 bases, there was a span of 23 bases. The CDR3 totals 19 residues. The CDR3 loop reads CASSPRVVAGTNSYNEQFF. The CDR3 DNA follows: TGTGCCAGCAGCCCCCGTGTGGTCGCCGGCACAAACTCCTACAATGAGCAGTTCTTC.

V is TRBV7-9 and J is TRBJ2-5, with 8 bases matching TRBD1. The junction had 10 bases not matched to a gene; V was cut back by 5 bases and J by 5 bases. The germline gives CDR1 SEHNR, CDR2 FQNEAQ (reference sequence). This CDR3 is built from 15 residues. CDR3 sequence (DNA): TGTGCCAGCAGCCCCAGGACAGGGACGGGGGAGACCCAGTACTTC. Its protein product is CASSPRTGTGETQYF.

V usage is TRBV7-2 and J usage is TRBJ2-2; 7 nucleotides align to TRBD1. In germline, CDR1 is SGHTA, CDR2 FQGNSA. The CDR3 contains 17 residues. The V gene end was trimmed by 0 bases and the J gene end by 0 bases; junction bases not matched to a gene: 4. CDR3 sequence (DNA): TGTGCCAGCAGCTTAGCGCCAGGGACAGCGAACACCGGGGAGCTGTTTTTT. Translation gives CASSLAPGTANTGELFF.